Below are 11 T cell receptor beta chains sequenced from a single sample in a study of Tregs in tolerant kidney transplant recipients. Measured with immunoSEQ multiplex PCR; TCRdb has only the in-frame clones, and not every one. The sample records some 110,000 clones, about 90% being singletons. The sample comprised CD4+ T cells from blood. The receptors were sampled from a human donor in good health.

The V call is TRBV2, the J call TRBJ1-2, with TRBD1 identical over 7 bases. Germline values: CDR1 SNHLY, CDR2 FYNNEI. The CDR3 totals 15 residues. V dropped 9 bases and J dropped 0; count of bases not matched to a gene: 10. CDR3 nucleotides: TGTGCCAGTCGACAGGGTCTGCTCGCTAACTATGGCTACACCTTC. This encodes CASRQGLLANYGYTF. The full variable domain, in which reference TRBV2 and TRBJ1-2 provide the parts outside the CDR3, is EPEVTQTPSHQVTQMGQEVILRCVPISNHLYFYWYRQILGQKVEFLVSFYNNEISEKSEIFDDQFSVERPDGSNFTLKIRSTKLEDSAMYFCASRQGLLANYGYTFGSGTRLTVV.

The chain links TRBV18 to TRBJ1-3; 7 bases are shared with TRBD1. CDR1 and CDR2 (germline): KGHSH, LQKENI. The CDR3 extends over 14 amino acids. V lost 4 bases and J lost 0; bases outside the gene matches: 0. CDR3 amino acids: CASSRDSSGNTIYF. For the CDR3, the DNA is TGTGCCAGCTCACGGGACAGCTCTGGAAACACCATATATTTT.

This rearrangement joins TRBV6-5 to TRBJ1-1; no clear D gene. The V gene's germline CDR1 is MNHEY and CDR2 SVGAGI. CDR3 size: 13 residues. V was shortened by 6 bases and J by 1 base, with 9 bases between the two germline ends. The CDR3 nucleotides read TGTGCCAGCAGGCTAACTTGGAACACTGAAGCTTTCTTT. It translates to CASRLTWNTEAFF.

The chain has TRBV19 and TRBJ2-7; TRBD2 matches at 7 bases. The V gene end was trimmed by 3 bases and the J gene end by 1 base; junction bases not matched to a gene: 6. Germline assignment: CDR1 LNHDA and CDR2 SQIVND (reference sequence). This CDR3 has 15 amino acids. The CDR3 DNA is TGTGCCAGTAGTATGCAGGGCGGGAGTTCCTACGAGCAGTACTTC. Translating it yields CASSMQGGSSYEQYF.

This clone was found a few times. The chain couples TRBV2 to TRBJ1-5, with D perhaps TRBD1 (5 bases). Trimming removed 7 bases at V and 2 bases at J, with 15 bases between. CDR3 length equals 15 residues. The V gene's germline CDR1 is SNHLY and CDR2 FYNNEI. CDR3 amino acids: CASTGPGRGNQPQHF. CDR3 coding DNA: TGTGCCAGCACTGGACCAGGGAGGGGCAATCAGCCCCAGCATTTT.

The rearrangement joins TRBV30 to TRBJ2-6, with D possibly being TRBD2 (5 bases). V lost 5 bases and J 2 bases, leaving 16 bases between the germline ends. Germline-derived CDR1 and CDR2 are GTSNPN and SVGIG (reference sequence). CDR3 length: 16 amino acids. The CDR3 nucleotides are TGTGCCTGGGCGAATCTGTTCGGGGCTGGGGCCAACGTCCTGACTTTC. Translated: CAWANLFGAGANVLTF.

This clone has only one observation. This chain uses TRBV18 with TRBJ1-5; no firm D call. The CDR3 consists of 14 residues. Germline CDR1 KGHSH, CDR2 LQKENI. Trimming left V 5 bases short and J 6 bases short, with 14 bases between. CDR3 region: CASSAYGLGQPQHF. The CDR3 DNA reads TGTGCCAGCTCAGCCTACGGGTTGGGTCAGCCCCAGCATTTT. Variable domain in full (rest from reference TRBV18 and TRBJ1-5): NAGVMQNPRHLVRRRGQEARLRCSPMKGHSHVYWYRQLPEEGLKFMVYLQKENIIDESGMPKERFSAEFPKEGPSILRIQQVVRGDSAAYFCASSAYGLGQPQHFGDGTRLSIL.

The rearrangement joins TRBV10-1 to TRBJ2-7; 13 bases match TRBD2. The V gene's germline CDR1 is WNHNN and CDR2 SYGVQD (reference sequence). The trim removed 0 bases at V and 5 bases at J, leaving 4 bases unmatched. This CDR3 has 16 amino acids. The CDR3 protein is CASSESGLAGRNEQYF. The DNA of the CDR3 is TGCGCCAGCAGTGAGTCGGGACTAGCGGGACGAAACGAGCAGTACTTC.

This clone was observed a few times. The chain recombines TRBV18 with TRBJ1-6; D unclear. This CDR3 region has 14 residues. Germline V gives CDR1 KGHSH, CDR2 LQKENI. Trimming took off 2 bases at V and 6 bases at J, with 8 bases between the two ends. The CDR3 protein is CASSPVPVNSPLHF. The CDR3 DNA reads TGTGCCAGCTCACCAGTCCCGGTTAATTCACCCCTCCACTTT.

This rearrangement joins TRBV2 to TRBJ1-5, with unresolved D. The ends were cut back, 2 bases at V and 2 bases at J, with 7 bases in the middle. The CDR3 extends over 14 amino acids. CDR1 SNHLY and CDR2 FYNNEI come from the germline V gene. CDR3: CASSENGGNQPQHF. CDR3 coding DNA: TGTGCCAGCAGTGAAAACGGTGGCAATCAGCCCCAGCATTTT.

The J gene is TRBJ2-3, the V gene TRBV6-1, with D unclear. The CDR3 contains 11 residues. CDR1 and CDR2 from the germline V gene are MNHNS and SASEGT. The V end was cut by 6 bases, the J end by 2 bases, with 3 bases between. CDR3 sequence reads: CASRFTDTQYF. The CDR3 coding sequence is TGTGCCAGCAGATTCACAGATACGCAGTATTTT.